Listed below are T cell receptor beta chains from one sample, sequenced in a study of blood T cell repertoires in COVID-19. The repertoire was sequenced with immunoSEQ multiplex PCR; TCRdb's copy has only in-frame clones and lacks some. Of roughly 400,000 clones in the sample, around 90% were seen once. Source material: PBMCs or T cells enriched from blood (not recorded which). The origin of the receptors is a man aged 18 to 29 who had recovered from COVID-19. Both conserved end residues are part of each CDR3. A D gene is named only where the DNA matches it firmly. Size is omitted from some rows. Given values are once, few, many or a class for expanded clones.

NA TRBJ2-5 TRBV5-5 NA 15 CASSLDTPSSETQYF TGTGCCAGCAGCTTGGACACCCCTTCCTCCGAGACCCAGTACTTC
NA TRBJ1-2 TRBV29-1 NA 16 CSVVTGLASGSKGYTF TGCAGCGTGGTAACAGGGCTCGCTTCGGGCTCGAAAGGCTACACCTTC
TRBD2 TRBJ2-1 TRBV5-6 NA 16 CASSLGGSGFYNEQFF TGTGCCAGCAGCTTGGGGGGTAGCGGGTTTTACAATGAGCAGTTCTTC
TRBD1 TRBJ1-1 TRBV5-4 NA 16 CASSSPTGQGWTEAFF TGTGCCAGCAGCTCCCCTACCGGACAGGGGTGGACTGAAGCTTTCTTT
NA TRBJ1-2 TRBV19 few 14 CASSIVTNRGGYTF TGTGCCAGTAGTATAGTCACGAATCGAGGCGGCTACACCTTC
NA TRBJ2-1 TRBV5-1 NA 18 CASSFPGGAPSIYNEQFF TGCGCCAGCAGCTTCCCCGGCGGAGCTCCTTCTATTTACAATGAGCAGTTCTTC
NA TRBJ1-1 TRBV5-5 NA 13 CASSLQGRAEAFF TGTGCCAGCAGCCTACAAGGGAGGGCTGAAGCTTTCTTT
NA TRBJ1-1 TRBV6-1 NA 13 CASSEAPRSEAFF TGTGCCAGCAGTGAAGCGCCCAGGTCTGAAGCTTTCTTT
NA TRBJ1-2 TRBV7-9 NA 16 CASSFVPSSLEYGYTF TGTGCCAGCAGCTTTGTTCCAAGTTCACTCGAATATGGCTACACCTTC
NA TRBJ2-2 TRBV18 NA 13 CASSRGSTGELFF TGTGCCAGCTCCCGAGGCAGCACCGGGGAGCTGTTTTTT
NA TRBJ1-2 TRBV20-1 NA 10 CSADTYGYTF TGCAGTGCCGACACCTATGGCTACACCTTC
NA TRBJ2-5 TRBV11-3 once 13 CASSVGGWETQYF TGTGCCAGCAGTGTCGGCGGGTGGGAGACCCAGTACTTC
NA TRBJ1-2 TRBV2 NA 14 CASSEQGIDYGYTF TGTGCCAGCAGTGAACAGGGTATTGACTATGGCTACACCTTC
NA TRBJ1-5 TRBV6-5 NA 12 CASRSPNQPQHF TGTGCCAGCCGGAGCCCTAATCAGCCCCAGCATTTT
NA TRBJ2-5 TRBV10-3 NA 17 CAISDRGEAQNQETQYF TGTGCCATCAGCGACCGAGGAGAGGCACAAAACCAAGAGACCCAGTACTTC
NA TRBJ2-3 TRBV5-1 NA 14 CASSLWQGRDTQYF TGCGCCAGCAGCTTGTGGCAGGGGCGGGATACGCAGTATTTT